The T cell receptor beta chain described here comes from a study of T cell responses to AZD1222 COVID-19 vaccine. About the research overall: Pooling covered second doses at about 4 or about 12 weeks.

Trimming took 3 bases from V and 2 from J; bases not matched to a gene: 1. This CDR3 is 14 amino acids long. The germline CDR1 and CDR2 sequences are KGHSH and LQKENI. The method was immunoSEQ multiplex PCR; TCRdb's version includes in-frame clones alone and lacks a portion of them. The table lists approximately 190,000 clones, approximately 90% of them singletons. A remark on this clone: Its antigen remains unidentified. This specimen includes other DNA sequences encoding the same CDR3.

Study-wide results and limits: Recipients of AZD1222 seropositive at baseline numbered only 6 or 7. Among vaccine-associated CD4 TCRs, coverage spanned spike, with dominance at 160-218 and 743-854.

This sequence joins TRBV18 and TRBJ2-7; 10 nucleotides align to TRBD1. The sequencing here drew on peripheral blood, taken on day 0 of AZD1222 vaccination. The TCR originated in an adult in good health. The CDR3 region is CASSPGTGAYEQYF. For the CDR3, the DNA is TGTGCCAGCTCACCCGGGACAGGGGCCTACGAGCAGTACTTC.